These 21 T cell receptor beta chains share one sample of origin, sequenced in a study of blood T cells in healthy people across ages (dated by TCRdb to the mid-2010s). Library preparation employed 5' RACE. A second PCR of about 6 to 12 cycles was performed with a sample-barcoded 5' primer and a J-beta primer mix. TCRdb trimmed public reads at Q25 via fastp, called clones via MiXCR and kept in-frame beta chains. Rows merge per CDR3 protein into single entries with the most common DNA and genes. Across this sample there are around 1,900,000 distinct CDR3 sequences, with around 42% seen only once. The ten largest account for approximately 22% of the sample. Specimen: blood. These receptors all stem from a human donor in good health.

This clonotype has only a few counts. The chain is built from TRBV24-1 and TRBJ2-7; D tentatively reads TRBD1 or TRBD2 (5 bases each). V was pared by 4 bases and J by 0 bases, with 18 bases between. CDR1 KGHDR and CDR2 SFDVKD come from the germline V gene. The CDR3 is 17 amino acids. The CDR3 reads CATSDPTGRRSSYEQYF. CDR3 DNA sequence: TGTGCCACCAGTGACCCCACGGGACGGAGGAGCTCCTACGAGCAGTACTTC.

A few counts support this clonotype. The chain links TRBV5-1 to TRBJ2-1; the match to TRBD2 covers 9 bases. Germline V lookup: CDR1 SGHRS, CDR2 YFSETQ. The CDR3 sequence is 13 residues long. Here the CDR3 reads CASYKRGADEQFF. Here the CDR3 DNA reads TGCGCTAGCTACAAGCGGGGGGCAGATGAGCAGTTCTTC. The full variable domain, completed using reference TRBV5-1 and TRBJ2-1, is KAGVTQTPRYLIKTRGQQVTLSCSPISGHRSVSWYQQTPGQGLQFLFEYFSETQRNKGNFPGRFSGRQFSNSRSEMNVSTLELGDSALYLCASYKRGADEQFFGPGTRLTVL.

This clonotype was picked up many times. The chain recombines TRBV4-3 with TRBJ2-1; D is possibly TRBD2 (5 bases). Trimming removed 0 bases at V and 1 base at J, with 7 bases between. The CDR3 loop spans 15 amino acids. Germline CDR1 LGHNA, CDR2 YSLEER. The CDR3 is CASSQETGSYNEQFF. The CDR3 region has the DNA TGCGCCAGCAGCCAAGAAACGGGGTCCTACAATGAGCAGTTCTTC.

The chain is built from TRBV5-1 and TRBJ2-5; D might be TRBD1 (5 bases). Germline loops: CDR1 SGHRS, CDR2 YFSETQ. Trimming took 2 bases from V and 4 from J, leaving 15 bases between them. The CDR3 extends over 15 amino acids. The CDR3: CASSFSRVDVETQYF. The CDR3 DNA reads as TGCGCCAGCAGCTTCTCCAGGGTTGATGTAGAGACCCAGTACTTC. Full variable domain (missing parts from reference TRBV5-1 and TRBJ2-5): KAGVTQTPRYLIKTRGQQVTLSCSPISGHRSVSWYQQTPGQGLQFLFEYFSETQRNKGNFPGRFSGRQFSNSRSEMNVSTLELGDSALYLCASSFSRVDVETQYFGPGTRLLVL.

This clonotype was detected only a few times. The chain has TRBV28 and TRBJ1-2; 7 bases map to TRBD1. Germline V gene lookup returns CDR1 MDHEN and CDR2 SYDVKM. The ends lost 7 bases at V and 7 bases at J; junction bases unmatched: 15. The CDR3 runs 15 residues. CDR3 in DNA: TGTGCCAGCACCCAATGGGGGACAGAGAAGTCTGGCTACACCTTC. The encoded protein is CASTQWGTEKSGYTF.

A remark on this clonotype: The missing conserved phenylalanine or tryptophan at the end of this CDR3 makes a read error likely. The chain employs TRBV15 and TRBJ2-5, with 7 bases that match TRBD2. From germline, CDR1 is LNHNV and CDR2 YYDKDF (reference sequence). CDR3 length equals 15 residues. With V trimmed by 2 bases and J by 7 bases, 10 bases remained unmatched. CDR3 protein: CATSRYTGGLGTQYL. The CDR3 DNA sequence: TGTGCCACCAGCAGATATACGGGGGGATTGGGGACCCAGTACCTC.

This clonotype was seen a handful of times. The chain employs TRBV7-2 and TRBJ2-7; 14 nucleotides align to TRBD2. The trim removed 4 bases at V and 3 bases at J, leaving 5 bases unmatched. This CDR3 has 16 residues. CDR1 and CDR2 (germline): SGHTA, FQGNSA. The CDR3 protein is CASSSLGLAGGYEQYF. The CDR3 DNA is TGTGCCAGCAGCTCCCTTGGACTAGCGGGGGGCTACGAGCAGTACTTC.

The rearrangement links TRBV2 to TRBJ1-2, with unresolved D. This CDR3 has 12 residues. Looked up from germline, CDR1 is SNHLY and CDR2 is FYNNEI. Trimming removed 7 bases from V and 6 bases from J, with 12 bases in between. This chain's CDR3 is CASMANSNGYTF. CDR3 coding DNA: TGTGCCAGCATGGCGAACTCCAATGGCTACACCTTC.

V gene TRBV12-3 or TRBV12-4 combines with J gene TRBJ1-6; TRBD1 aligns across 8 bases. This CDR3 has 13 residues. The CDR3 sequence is CVNSPRTGSPLHF. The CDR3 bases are TGTGTCAACAGTCCCAGGACAGGGTCACCCCTCCACTTT.

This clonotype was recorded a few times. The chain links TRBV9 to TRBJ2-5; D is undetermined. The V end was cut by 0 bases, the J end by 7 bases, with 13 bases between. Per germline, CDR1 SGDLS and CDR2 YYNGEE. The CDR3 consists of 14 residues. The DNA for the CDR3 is TGTGCCAGCAGCGTAGGGGCTTCGCCCCTGACCCAGTACTTC. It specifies CASSVGASPLTQYF.

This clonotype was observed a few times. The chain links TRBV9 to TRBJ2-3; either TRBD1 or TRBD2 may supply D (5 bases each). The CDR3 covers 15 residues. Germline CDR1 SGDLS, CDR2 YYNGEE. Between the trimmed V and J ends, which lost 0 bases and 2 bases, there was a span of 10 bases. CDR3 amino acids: CASSVAGTVTDTQYF. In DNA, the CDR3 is TGTGCCAGCAGCGTAGCTGGGACGGTCACAGATACGCAGTATTTT.

The CDR3 region is CASSLMYSTGNTIYF. Written as DNA, the CDR3 is TGTGCCAGCAGCTTAATGTACAGTACTGGAAACACCATATATTTT. The gene calls are TRBV13 and TRBJ1-3; no clear D gene. The CDR3 covers 15 residues. Germline lookup yields CDR1 PRHDT and CDR2 FYEKMQ (reference sequence). The germline V and J ends were trimmed by 2 bases and 2 bases, with 10 bases remaining between them.

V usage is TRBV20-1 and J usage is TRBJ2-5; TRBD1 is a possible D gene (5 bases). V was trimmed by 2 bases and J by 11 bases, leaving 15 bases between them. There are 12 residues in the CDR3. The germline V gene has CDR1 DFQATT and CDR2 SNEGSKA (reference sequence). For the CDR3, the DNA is TGCAGTGCTAGACGACAGCGCCGGGTGCAGTACTTC. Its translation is CSARRQRRVQYF.

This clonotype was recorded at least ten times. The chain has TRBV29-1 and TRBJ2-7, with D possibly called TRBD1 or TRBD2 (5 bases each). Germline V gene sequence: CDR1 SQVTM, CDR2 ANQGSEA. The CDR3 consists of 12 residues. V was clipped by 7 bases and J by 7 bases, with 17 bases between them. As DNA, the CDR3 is TGCAGCGGAGGGGTTCAGGGAGAGGAGCAGTACTTC. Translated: CSGGVQGEEQYF.

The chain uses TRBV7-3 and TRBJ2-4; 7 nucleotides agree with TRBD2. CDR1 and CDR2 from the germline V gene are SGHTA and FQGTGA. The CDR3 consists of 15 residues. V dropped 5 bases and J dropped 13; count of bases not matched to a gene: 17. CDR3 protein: CASSPTLAVRGEQYF. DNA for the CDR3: TGTGCCAGCAGCCCGACGCTAGCGGTCCGCGGAGAGCAGTACTTC.

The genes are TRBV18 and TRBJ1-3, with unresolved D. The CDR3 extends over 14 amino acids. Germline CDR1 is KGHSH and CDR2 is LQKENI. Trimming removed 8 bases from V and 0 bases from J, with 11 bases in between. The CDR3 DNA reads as TGTGCCAGCCTCCTCGCGAGCTCTGGAAACACCATATATTTT. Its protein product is CASLLASSGNTIYF.

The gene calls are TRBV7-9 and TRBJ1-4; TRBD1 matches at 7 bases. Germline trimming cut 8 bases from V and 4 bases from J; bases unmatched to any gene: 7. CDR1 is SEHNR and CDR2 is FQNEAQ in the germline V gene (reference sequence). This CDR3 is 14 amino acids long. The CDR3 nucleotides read TGTGCCAGCTGCTCTGGACAGGATAATGAAAAACTGTTTTTT. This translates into CASCSGQDNEKLFF.

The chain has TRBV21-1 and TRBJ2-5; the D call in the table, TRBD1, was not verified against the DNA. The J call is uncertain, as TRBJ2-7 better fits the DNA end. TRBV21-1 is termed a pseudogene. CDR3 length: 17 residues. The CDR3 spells CASKDLELWDGWNEQYF. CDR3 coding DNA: TGTGCCAGCAAGGATCTAGAACTATGGGACGGATGGAACGAGCAGTACTTC.

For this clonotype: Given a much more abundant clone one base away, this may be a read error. CDR3 protein: CASSLGTGTETQFF. CDR3 DNA: TGTGCCAGCAGCCTAGGGACAGGGACGGAGACCCAGTTCTTC. The chain carries TRBV7-9 and TRBJ2-1; 9 bases fit TRBD1. Germline V gene lookup returns CDR1 SEHNR and CDR2 FQNEAQ (reference sequence). V lost 5 bases and J lost 13; bases outside the gene matches: 12. The CDR3 consists of 14 residues.

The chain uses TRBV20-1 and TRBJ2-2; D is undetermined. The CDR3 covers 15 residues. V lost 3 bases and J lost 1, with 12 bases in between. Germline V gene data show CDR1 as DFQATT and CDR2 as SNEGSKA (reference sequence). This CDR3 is CSASPKVLNTGELFF. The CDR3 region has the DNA TGCAGTGCTAGCCCCAAGGTCCTGAACACCGGGGAGCTGTTTTTT.

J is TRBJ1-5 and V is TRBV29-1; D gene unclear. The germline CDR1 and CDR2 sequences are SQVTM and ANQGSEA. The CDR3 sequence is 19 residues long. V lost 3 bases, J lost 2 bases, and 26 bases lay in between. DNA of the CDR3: TGCAGCGTTGAGTTCCCGGCTTTGGAGCGCATATTGCGCAATCAGCCCCAGCATTTT. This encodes CSVEFPALERILRNQPQHF.